One sample yielded the 9 T cell receptor beta chains listed below, sequenced in a study of blood T cell repertoires in COVID-19. Profiled with immunoSEQ multiplex PCR; TCRdb holds only in-frame clones, not every one. Of 150,000 to 200,000 clones listed, roughly three quarters are singletons. The sequenced sample consisted of PBMCs or T cells enriched from blood (not recorded which). These receptors originate from a woman in her 50s with acute COVID-19.

The chain couples TRBV5-6 to TRBJ1-2, with D possibly matching TRBD1 (5 bases). Per the germline V gene, CDR1 is SGHDT and CDR2 is YYEEEE. With 0 bases removed from V and 14 bases from J, the gap between germline ends came to 11 bases. CDR3 length: 11 residues. This chain's CDR3 is CASSLGQTVTF. The CDR3 nucleotides read TGTGCCAGCAGCTTGGGACAGACAGTGACCTTC.

The chain employs TRBV7-2 and TRBJ2-5; D is perhaps TRBD2 (5 bases). Trimming took off 1 base at V and 1 base at J, with 16 bases between the two ends. CDR1 and CDR2 (germline): SGHTA, FQGNSA. This CDR3 is built from 17 residues. CDR3 region: CASSLGPFGVGQETQYF. The CDR3 coding sequence is TGTGCCAGCAGCTTAGGCCCCTTCGGGGTTGGCCAAGAGACCCAGTACTTC.

The chain carries TRBV5-1 and TRBJ2-7, with 8 bases matching TRBD1. V gave up 4 bases and J gave up 5 bases; unmatched junction bases: 5. The CDR3 totals 13 residues. The germline CDR1 and CDR2 sequences are SGHRS and YFSETQ. DNA for the CDR3: TGCGCCAGCAGCGAATGGACAGGGCACGAGCAGTACGTC. This codes for CASSEWTGHEQYV.

The chain recombines TRBV19 with TRBJ1-3; no firm D call. V lost 7 bases and J 2 bases, leaving 12 bases between the germline ends. The length of the CDR3 is 14 residues. Germline CDR1 and CDR2: LNHDA and SQIVND (reference sequence). The CDR3 is CASTPGSPGNTIYF. The CDR3 nucleotides read TGTGCCAGTACCCCCGGGAGCCCTGGAAACACCATATATTTT.

The chain combines TRBV5-1 with TRBJ1-5, with a possible D match to TRBD1 (5 bases). V lost 1 base and J 5 bases, leaving 10 bases between the germline ends. The length of the CDR3 is 14 residues. Germline V gene sequence: CDR1 SGHRS, CDR2 YFSETQ. The CDR3 reads CASSLSGGDQPQHF. Here the CDR3 DNA reads TGCGCCAGCAGCTTGTCGGGGGGGGATCAGCCCCAGCATTTT.

The rearrangement links TRBV18 to TRBJ2-7; 7 bases agree with TRBD1. The germline V gene has CDR1 KGHSH and CDR2 LQKENI. V was clipped by 5 bases and J by 6 bases; unmatched bases: 13. This CDR3 has 15 residues. The CDR3 sequence is CASSSLATGKGEQYV. CDR3 coding DNA: TGTGCCAGCTCATCACTCGCGACAGGGAAGGGCGAGCAGTACGTC.

The CDR3 region is CASSEEGTVYEQYV. DNA for the CDR3: TGTGCCAGCAGTGAAGAAGGGACAGTCTACGAGCAGTACGTC. J is TRBJ2-7 and V is TRBV6-1; 7 bases map to TRBD1. Germline-derived CDR1 and CDR2 are MNHNS and SASEGT. The junction had 3 bases not matched to a gene; V was cut back by 1 base and J by 3 bases. This CDR3 has 14 amino acids.

A single count supports this clone. This chain uses TRBV14 with TRBJ2-3; TRBD2 might be the D (5 bases). This CDR3 contains 16 residues. Germline values: CDR1 SGHDN, CDR2 FVKESK. The V and J ends lost 4 bases and 0 bases respectively, with 14 bases between them. CDR3 in amino acids: CASSPREQLSTDTQYF. The DNA for the CDR3 is TGTGCCAGCAGCCCACGGGAACAGCTAAGCACAGATACGCAGTATTTT. Full variable domain (missing parts from reference TRBV14 and TRBJ2-3): EAGVTQFPSHSVIEKGQTVTLRCDPISGHDNLYWYRRVMGKEIKFLLHFVKESKQDESGMPNNRFLAERTGGTYSTLKVQPAELEDSGVYFCASSPREQLSTDTQYFGPGTRLTVL.

The V call is TRBV5-1, the J call TRBJ2-2; D unresolved. Trimming took 9 bases from V and 1 from J, leaving 22 bases between them. The CDR3 is 17 residues long. Germline CDR1 and CDR2: SGHRS and YFSETQ. CDR3: CAINMLIVRQNTGELFF. CDR3 bases: TGCGCCATCAACATGCTTATAGTGAGACAGAACACCGGGGAGCTGTTTTTT.